Listed below are T cell receptor beta chains from one sample, sequenced in a study of T-cell reconstitution after alpha-beta-depleted transplantation in children. TCRdb fed the PCR reads into MiXCR, producing one record per CDR3 protein. The data contain 450,000 to 600,000 distinct CDR3 sequences, around 19% of them singletons. This sample comprised PBMCs from the stem cell graft donor, obtained from the stem cell graft. The receptors stem from a human donor who donated a stem cell graft to a child with acute lymphoblastic leukemia. CDR3s include the opening cysteine and the closing phenylalanine or tryptophan. Each record gives: clone size, J gene, D gene, V gene, CDR3 DNA, CDR3 protein. The D gene is left open where the match is weak. Rows give clone size only sometimes, using once, few, many, or a class for an expanded clone.

few TRBJ2-7 - TRBV5-6 TGTGCCAGCAGCTTTCAGGGCCACGAGCAGTACTTC CASSFQGHEQYF
- TRBJ2-7 - TRBV6-1 TGTGCCAGCATGGGCCATTCCCCCTCCTACGAGCAGTACTTC CASMGHSPSYEQYF
- TRBJ2-7 TRBD2 TRBV7-2 TGTGCCAGCAGCTTACCGACTAGCTCTCTCTACGAGCAGTACTTC CASSLPTSSLYEQYF
- TRBJ1-5 - TRBV24-1 TGTGCCACCAGTGATCACAATCAGCCCCAGCATTTT CATSDHNQPQHF
many TRBJ2-7 TRBD1 TRBV5-5 TGTGCCAGCAGTAGGGACAGGGGTACCTACGAGCAGTACTTC CASSRDRGTYEQYF
many TRBJ2-2 - TRBV5-1 TGCGCCAGCAGCCCGATCCATCAACTGCCCGGGGAGCTGTTTTTT CASSPIHQLPGELFF
once TRBJ1-1 TRBD1 TRBV4-1 TGCGCCAGCAGTCGGGGGGACAGCTCGAACACTGAAGCTTTCTTT CASSRGDSSNTEAFF
few TRBJ2-5 TRBD1 TRBV12-3/TRBV12-4 TGTGCCGTAGGGGGACAGGGCCAAGAGACCCAGTACTTC CAVGGQGQETQYF
- TRBJ2-7 - TRBV11-2 TGTGCCAGCACCCCGGGCCAGCGACTTTACTACGAGCAGTACTTC CASTPGQRLYYEQYF
few TRBJ1-1 - TRBV5-1 TGCGCCAGCAGCTTGGGGGGGGGAGATGAAGCTTTCTTT CASSLGGGDEAFF
many TRBJ2-1 - TRBV9 TGTGCCAGCAGCGTATTAGCAGATGAGCAGTTCTTC CASSVLADEQFF
few TRBJ2-7 TRBD2 TRBV5-1 TGCGCCAGCAGCCCCCGGACTAGCGTTTCGAGGCCCTACGAGCAGTACTTC CASSPRTSVSRPYEQYF
- TRBJ2-1 - TRBV29-1 TGCAGCGTTGAAGTCAGGGGCGCCTACTACAATGAGCAGTTCTTC CSVEVRGAYYNEQFF
- TRBJ2-3 TRBD2 TRBV7-2 TGTGCCAGCAGCTTAGAAGGACTAGCGGGGTCAGATACGCAGTATTTT CASSLEGLAGSDTQYF
few TRBJ2-7 - TRBV7-2 TGTGCCAGCACCTCCCGGCGTTCCTACGAGCAGTACTTC CASTSRRSYEQYF
few TRBJ2-3 - TRBV20-1 TGCAGTGCACGACGGACTATCACAGATACGCAGTATTTT CSARRTITDTQYF
- TRBJ2-1 - TRBV29-1 TGCAGCGTTGGTCCCGCCTACAATGAGCAGTTCTTC CSVGPAYNEQFF
many TRBJ2-3 TRBD2 TRBV6-4 TGTGCCAGCAGTACGAGCGGGGGTACAGATACGCAGTATTTT CASSTSGGTDTQYF
few TRBJ2-7 - TRBV30 TGTGCCTGGAACGGGGCGGGCGGCTACGAGCAGTACTTC CAWNGAGGYEQYF
few TRBJ2-2 - TRBV7-3 TGTGCCAGCAGCTTAAACTCGAACACCGGGGAGCTGTTTTTT CASSLNSNTGELFF
- TRBJ2-1 - TRBV19 TGTGCCAGTAGTACCAGACGACAGGAAATTGAGGGCTACAATGAGCAGTTCTTC CASSTRRQEIEGYNEQFF
- TRBJ1-6 - TRBV15 TGTGCCACCAGCAGAGGAGTCGGGGATTCACCCCTCCACTTT CATSRGVGDSPLHF
few TRBJ2-3 - TRBV7-9 TGTGCCAGCAGTACGGGAATCTGGTGGTATTTT CASSTGIWWYF
many TRBJ1-1 TRBD1 TRBV5-1 TGCGCCAGCAGCCCGGGACAGGGGGCCCCTGAAGCTTTCTTT CASSPGQGAPEAFF
few TRBJ1-2 TRBD1 TRBV10-3 TGTGCCATCAGTGGACTGGGACAGGGTTCACGCTACACCTTC CAISGLGQGSRYTF
few TRBJ1-2 TRBD1 TRBV19 TGTGCCAGTAGTGACCGGGGACAGGGCGGCTATGGCTACACCTTC CASSDRGQGGYGYTF
few TRBJ1-1 - TRBV29-1 TGCAGCGCCTCAAGGAAGGGTGCGGTGAACACTGAAGCTTTCTTT CSASRKGAVNTEAFF
few TRBJ2-1 - TRBV24-1 TGTGCCACCAGTGATCTTGACCCCTACAATGAGCAGTTCTTC CATSDLDPYNEQFF
few TRBJ2-7 TRBD1 TRBV29-1 TGCAGCGTTGTGGGACAGTTATCTTACGAGCAGTACTTC CSVVGQLSYEQYF
few TRBJ2-2 - TRBV24-1 TGTGCCACCAGTGATTTCACGGTGAACACCGGGGAGCTGTTTTTT CATSDFTVNTGELFF
- TRBJ1-5 TRBD1 TRBV18 TGTGCCAGCTCACCGCCGGACAGGGTCGCCCTCAATCAGCCCCAGCATTTT CASSPPDRVALNQPQHF
few TRBJ2-1 - TRBV19 TGTGCCAGTAGTATGTCCAGACAGAACAATGAGCAGTTCTTC CASSMSRQNNEQFF
few TRBJ1-1 - TRBV4-1 TGCGCCAGCAGCCAAGATGGAGGGGGGACTGAAGCTTTCTTT CASSQDGGGTEAFF
- TRBJ2-1 TRBD2 TRBV27 TGTGCCAGCAGTCTATTGGGACTAGCGGGAGGGTCAGGCCACCCCAATGAGCAGTTCTTC CASSLLGLAGGSGHPNEQFF
- TRBJ1-2 TRBD1 TRBV27 TGTGCCAGCAGATCTTACGGGACAGGCTACGGCTATGGCTACACCTTC CASRSYGTGYGYGYTF
many TRBJ2-3 - TRBV18 TGTGCCAGCTCACCAGGATCTGCAGATACGCAGTATTTT CASSPGSADTQYF
few TRBJ1-2 - TRBV18 TGTGCCAGCTCACCATCGCAGGGCAGCTATGGCTACACCTTC CASSPSQGSYGYTF
few TRBJ2-1 - TRBV21-1 TGTGCCAGCAGCAAAGTGGCCGGGACTAGCGCGGGCCGGGCGCACAATGAGCAGTTCTTC CASSKVAGTSAGRAHNEQFF
- TRBJ1-4 - TRBV6-1 TGTGCCAGCAGTGACCGGGACGGCTTAAGGGAAAAACTGTTTTTT CASSDRDGLREKLFF
few TRBJ2-3 TRBD1 TRBV7-9 TGTGCCAGCAGCGCGGTGACAGGGGGTGACACAGATACGCAGTATTTT CASSAVTGGDTDTQYF
- TRBJ1-2 - TRBV4-1 TGCGCCAGCAGCCAGCCCACCGGGACGGGTAACTATGGCTACACCTTC CASSQPTGTGNYGYTF
- TRBJ1-2 - TRBV7-2 TGTGCCAGCAGCTTAGTAAGGAGAACTAACTATGGCTACACCTTC CASSLVRRTNYGYTF